Below are 26 T cell receptor beta chains sequenced from a single sample in a study of neoadjuvant nivolumab and ipilimumab in lung cancer. Repertoires were generated with immunoSEQ multiplex PCR, while TCRdb's copy carries only in-frame clones and drops some. Of more than 15,000 clones listed, around 79% were seen once; the top ten hold about 9.8%. The sample in question was tumor tissue, obtained after neoadjuvant nivolumab, alone or with ipilimumab, at or shortly before surgery. Receptors were obtained from an adult with non-small cell lung cancer.

This clone is judged medium-sized. The chain combines TRBV19 with TRBJ2-7; D not resolved. This CDR3 is 12 amino acids long. CDR1 and CDR2 (germline): LNHDA, SQIVND (reference sequence). V was clipped by 6 bases and J by 9 bases, with 15 bases between them. CDR3 residues: CASSLGRGLQYF. The CDR3 region has the DNA TGTGCCAGTAGCCTTGGAAGAGGTTTGCAGTACTTC.

The chain has TRBV11-2 and TRBJ1-1; a possible D gene is TRBD1 (5 bases). Deletions cut 6 bases from V and 0 bases from J, with 8 bases between. Germline V lookup: CDR1 SGHAT, CDR2 FQNNGV. The CDR3 extends over 13 amino acids. The CDR3 spells CASRGTLNTEAFF. CDR3 bases: TGTGCCAGCAGGGGGACGCTGAACACTGAAGCTTTCTTT.

The chain recombines TRBV5-1 with TRBJ1-3; unclear D gene. This CDR3 is built from 15 residues. Trimming removed 4 bases from V and 2 bases from J, with 13 bases in between. Looked up from germline, CDR1 is SGHRS and CDR2 is YFSETQ. CDR3 DNA: TGCGCCAGCAGCCCCACATCCCCGGCTGGAAACACCATATATTTT. Its translation: CASSPTSPAGNTIYF.

The chain combines TRBV7-2 with TRBJ2-7; 7 bases are a match to TRBD2. Per the germline V gene, CDR1 is SGHTA and CDR2 is FQGNSA. J lost 0 bases, V lost 2 bases, and 4 bases had no gene match. The CDR3 has 15 amino acids. CDR3 in amino acids: CASSLPRGSSYEQYF. The CDR3 bases are TGTGCCAGCAGCTTACCGCGGGGGAGCTCCTACGAGCAGTACTTC.

V and J are TRBV7-2 and TRBJ1-2; 10 bases line up with TRBD1. CDR1 is SGHTA and CDR2 is FQGNSA in the germline V gene. This CDR3 spans 16 amino acids. Trimming took 0 bases from V and 6 from J; bases not matched to a gene: 7. CDR3 region: CASSLAQGQGRDGYTF. The CDR3 coding sequence is TGTGCCAGCAGCTTAGCCCAGGGACAGGGGAGGGATGGCTACACCTTC.

In this sample, this clone turned up a few times. CDR3 nucleotides: TGTGCCAGTAGCGAACGGATAACTGAAGCTTTCTTT. The encoded protein is CASSERITEAFF. The chain employs TRBV19 and TRBJ1-1, with D hard to call. Germline V lookup: CDR1 LNHDA, CDR2 SQIVND (reference sequence). The CDR3 runs 12 residues. Trimming removed 6 bases at V and 5 bases at J, with 10 bases between.

The chain joins TRBV6-1 to TRBJ2-2, with TRBD1 matching 9 bases. Trimming removed 4 bases from V and 4 bases from J; junction bases left unmatched: 7. This CDR3 spans 16 amino acids. Germline V gene lookup returns CDR1 MNHNS and CDR2 SASEGT. CDR3 sequence reads: CASSVGQGFSTGELFF. The DNA for the CDR3 is TGTGCCAGCAGTGTGGGACAGGGATTTAGCACCGGGGAGCTGTTTTTT.

The chain uses TRBV5-1 and TRBJ1-6, with a possible D match to TRBD1 (6 bases). Trimming removed 0 bases at V and 7 bases at J, with 8 bases between. The germline CDR1 and CDR2 sequences are SGHRS and YFSETQ. The CDR3 length is 14 residues. The DNA for the CDR3 is TGCGCCAGCAGCTTGGGTCAGGGGAATTCACCCCTCCACTTT. This translates into CASSLGQGNSPLHF.

The chain uses TRBV4-3 and TRBJ2-1, with 9 bases aligning to TRBD1. The V segment lost 0 bases and the J segment 12 bases; nucleotides outside the gene matches: 9. Germline V gene sequence: CDR1 LGHNA, CDR2 YSLEER. The CDR3 covers 15 residues. The CDR3 nucleotides are TGCGCCAGCAGCCAAGAGCGCTGGACAGGGGTTGGGCAGTTCTTC. It yields the protein CASSQERWTGVGQFF.

The V gene is TRBV2, the J gene TRBJ2-7, with D possibly matching TRBD2 (6 bases). The V end was cut by 9 bases, the J end by 5 bases, with 20 bases between. The CDR3 is 14 residues long. Looked up from germline, CDR1 is SNHLY and CDR2 is FYNNEI. DNA for the CDR3: TGTGCCAGTAGAGCCGGGGGAATATCCCACGAGCAGTACTTC. As protein: CASRAGGISHEQYF.

This chain uses TRBV5-5 with TRBJ2-7; D is unclear. There are 12 residues in the CDR3. CDR1 is SGHKS and CDR2 is YYEKEE in the germline V gene (reference sequence). Trimming removed 3 bases from V and 1 base from J, with 5 bases in between. The CDR3 DNA reads as TGTGCCAGCAGCTACGGGTCCTACGAGCAGTACTTC. Amino acid sequence: CASSYGSYEQYF.

This clone was recorded once. The CDR3 coding sequence is TGTGCCAGCAGCCAGGCCCCCCGAGGGCCCCAGCATTTT. This translates into CASSQAPRGPQHF. The chain has TRBV14 and TRBJ1-5; D call uncertain. Germline loops: CDR1 SGHDN, CDR2 FVKESK. V gave up 3 bases and J gave up 9 bases, with 12 bases separating them. This CDR3 is 13 amino acids long.

The CDR3 DNA sequence: TGTGCCAGCAGCTTACGGCGCACAGATACGCAGTATTTT. This sequence encodes CASSLRRTDTQYF. This chain joins TRBV7-2 and TRBJ2-3; D gene unclear. CDR1 is SGHTA, CDR2 FQGNSA, per germline. This CDR3 region has 13 residues. V was pared by 2 bases and J by 1 base, with 4 bases between.

The chain employs TRBV6-1 and TRBJ2-7; D ambiguous. The length of the CDR3 is 13 residues. Trimming cost V 2 bases and J 2 bases, with 7 bases left between them. CDR1 is MNHNS, CDR2 SASEGT, per germline. This CDR3 is CASSETTAYEQYF. The CDR3 DNA follows: TGTGCCAGCAGTGAAACAACAGCCTACGAGCAGTACTTC.

This sequence joins TRBV7-2 and TRBJ1-2; no definite D call. The CDR3 covers 14 residues. V was trimmed by 5 bases and J by 2 bases, leaving 12 bases between them. CDR1 SGHTA and CDR2 FQGNSA come from the germline V gene. CDR3 in amino acids: CASSPIQNNYGYTF. The CDR3 DNA reads TGTGCCAGCAGCCCCATACAGAACAACTATGGCTACACCTTC.

A few counts support this clone. V gene TRBV6-5 combines with J gene TRBJ2-6; D possibly corresponds to TRBD1 (6 bases). Looked up from germline, CDR1 is MNHEY and CDR2 is SVGAGI. V lost 7 bases, J lost 3 bases, and 7 bases lay in between. The CDR3 spans 13 residues. CDR3 sequence (DNA): TGTGCCAGCAACAGGGTTGGGGCCAACGTCCTGACTTTC. Its translation: CASNRVGANVLTF.

A few counts support this clone. This chain joins TRBV4-1 and TRBJ1-1; the D gene is possibly TRBD1 (6 bases). V was trimmed by 5 bases and J by 3 bases, leaving 19 bases between them. The CDR3 is 16 amino acids. CDR1 and CDR2 from the germline V gene are MGHRA and YSYEKL. In DNA, the CDR3 is TGCGCCAGCAGCTGGCGGGACACGGGAAGGGACACTGAAGCTTTCTTT. This sequence encodes CASSWRDTGRDTEAFF.

J is TRBJ2-2 and V is TRBV2; TRBD2 matches 7 bases. In germline, CDR1 is SNHLY, CDR2 FYNNEI. After removal of 3 bases from V and 0 bases from J, the junction contained 7 bases not matched to a gene. This CDR3 has 17 residues. The CDR3 is CASSEGRGGSNTGELFF. The CDR3 DNA is TGTGCCAGCAGTGAGGGGAGGGGAGGCTCGAACACCGGGGAGCTGTTTTTT.

The V and J genes are TRBV19 and TRBJ1-2; weak D call: TRBD1 (6 bases). This CDR3 comprises 15 residues. V gave up 9 bases and J gave up 3 bases, with 20 bases separating them. Germline V gene data show CDR1 as LNHDA and CDR2 as SQIVND (reference sequence). CDR3 DNA sequence: TGTGCCAGCTTATTAACAGGGACTGGAGACTATGGCTACACCTTC. Residues: CASLLTGTGDYGYTF.

The chain combines TRBV6-5 with TRBJ2-7; the D is unclear. The CDR3 is made up of 14 amino acids. The germline V gene encodes CDR1 MNHEY and CDR2 SVGAGI. Trimming cost V 4 bases and J 2 bases, with 12 bases left between them. The CDR3 protein is CASSSLRAPYEQYF. The CDR3 DNA reads as TGTGCCAGCAGTTCCCTTCGGGCTCCCTACGAGCAGTACTTC.

This clone is labeled medium-sized. V and J are TRBV7-2 and TRBJ1-5; D is uncertain. The germline V gene encodes CDR1 SGHTA and CDR2 FQGNSA. The length of the CDR3 is 16 residues. With 1 base removed from V and 1 base from J, the gap between germline ends came to 11 bases. The CDR3 DNA follows: TGTGCCAGCAGCTTAGAGTTGGGGTTGAGCAATCAGCCCCAGCATTTT. Its protein is CASSLELGLSNQPQHF.

V usage is TRBV4-3 and J usage is TRBJ2-7; 7 bases are shared with TRBD1. V was clipped by 0 bases and J by 3 bases; unmatched bases: 5. Germline loops: CDR1 LGHNA, CDR2 YSLEER. The CDR3 totals 15 residues. The CDR3 DNA reads TGCGCCAGCAGCCAAGATTCGGGACAGTTCTACGAGCAGTACTTC. Translation: CASSQDSGQFYEQYF.

The V call is TRBV28, the J call TRBJ1-1; 7 bases align to TRBD1. The length of the CDR3 is 14 residues. The J segment lost 0 bases and the V segment lost 7 bases, leaving 5 bases of the junction unmatched. Looked up from germline, CDR1 is MDHEN and CDR2 is SYDVKM. The DNA of the CDR3 is TGTGCCAGCACCCAGGGACAGCTGAACACTGAAGCTTTCTTT. Translating gives CASTQGQLNTEAFF.

This clone has only a few counts. CDR3 in amino acids: CASSLGYRSGYEQYF. The CDR3 DNA is TGTGCCAGCAGCTTAGGTTACCGATCGGGCTACGAGCAGTACTTC. The chain recombines TRBV7-2 with TRBJ2-7; D call uncertain. V shed 1 base and J shed 3 bases, with 13 bases lying between them. Germline assignment: CDR1 SGHTA and CDR2 FQGNSA. CDR3 size: 15 residues.

CDR3 bases: TGTGCCAGCAGTCGCGGGGGGGGAATCCCCGGGGAGCTGTTTTTT. This gives the protein CASSRGGGIPGELFF. The V and J genes are TRBV14 and TRBJ2-2; 9 nucleotides line up with TRBD2. Per germline, CDR1 SGHDN and CDR2 FVKESK. With V trimmed by 6 bases and J by 6 bases, 8 bases remained unmatched. The CDR3 runs to 15 residues.

This clone was detected only a few times. V is TRBV9 and J is TRBJ2-5, with 7 bases lining up with TRBD2. The germline CDR1 and CDR2 sequences are SGDLS and YYNGEE. With 3 bases clipped from V and 4 bases from J, the junction kept 15 bases outside the gene matches. The CDR3 is 17 residues long. DNA of the CDR3: TGTGCCAGCAGCGATGGGGTTGCGACTAGCTTGCCAGAGACCCAGTACTTC. This codes for CASSDGVATSLPETQYF.